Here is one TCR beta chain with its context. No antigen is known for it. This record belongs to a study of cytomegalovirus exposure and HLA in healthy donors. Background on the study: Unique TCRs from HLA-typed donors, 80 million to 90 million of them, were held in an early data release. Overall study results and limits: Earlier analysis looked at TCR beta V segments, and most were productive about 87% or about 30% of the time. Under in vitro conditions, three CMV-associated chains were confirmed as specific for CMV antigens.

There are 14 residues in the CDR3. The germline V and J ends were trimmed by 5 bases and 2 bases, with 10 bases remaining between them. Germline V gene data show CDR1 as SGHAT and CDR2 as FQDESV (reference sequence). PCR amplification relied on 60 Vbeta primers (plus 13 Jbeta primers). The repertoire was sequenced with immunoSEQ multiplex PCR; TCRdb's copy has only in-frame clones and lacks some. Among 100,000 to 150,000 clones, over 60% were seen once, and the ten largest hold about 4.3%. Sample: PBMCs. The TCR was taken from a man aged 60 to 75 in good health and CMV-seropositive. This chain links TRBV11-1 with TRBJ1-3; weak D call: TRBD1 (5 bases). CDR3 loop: CASSPTDAGNTIYF. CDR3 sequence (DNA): TGTGCCAGCAGCCCGACAGACGCTGGAAACACCATATATTTT.